These 9 T cell receptor beta chains came from one sample sequenced in a study of low-dose radiotherapy and immunotherapy resistance in tumors (dated by TCRdb to between 2020 and 2023). The sample was run on an Illumina HiSeq 2500. TCRs were amplified for 20 PCR cycles with Phusion, using a constant-region primer paired with the adapter attached to the V primers. TCRdb passed the public sequencing reads through fastp at Q25 and MiXCR, retaining productive beta sequences. Every entry covers one CDR3 protein and lists the most common genes and DNA from its rows. The sample records tens of thousands of distinct CDR3 sequences, approximately 33% of which are singletons. The ten biggest clones cover approximately 8.4% of the sample. The sample's time point label, in plain terms: after trial treatment. The label giving this sample's treatment or condition can be read as: LDRT plus nivolumab, ipilimumab, low-dose cyclophosphamide and aspirin (RACIN trial).

The material sequenced was PBMCs, taken after low-dose radiotherapy plus immunotherapy. The receptors stem from a male donor with rectosigmoid adenocarcinoma.

The chain uses TRBV7-2 and TRBJ2-1, with 12 bases fitting TRBD2. This CDR3 contains 16 residues. The V gene end was trimmed by 1 base and the J gene end by 8 bases; junction bases not matched to a gene: 6. Germline lookup yields CDR1 SGHTA and CDR2 FQGNSA. The DNA of the CDR3 is TGTGCCAGCAGCTTAGTTTCTAGCGGGGGGGCCGATGAGCAGTTCTTC. It specifies CASSLVSSGGADEQFF.

In its sample, this clonotype was seen many times. The gene calls are TRBV12-3 or TRBV12-4 and TRBJ2-1; TRBD1 matches at 8 bases. The CDR3 is made up of 16 amino acids. J lost 3 bases, V lost 7 bases, and 11 bases had no gene match. The CDR3, as DNA: TGTGCCAGCACCCTACGGGTGACAGGGGACTACAATGAGCAGTTCTTC. This sequence encodes CASTLRVTGDYNEQFF.

This clonotype was observed many times. V and J are TRBV7-3 and TRBJ2-1; 8 nucleotides align to TRBD2. The V gene end was trimmed by 5 bases and the J gene end by 6 bases; junction bases not matched to a gene: 9. CDR1 and CDR2 from the germline V gene are SGHTA and FQGTGA. The CDR3 extends over 15 amino acids. CDR3 sequence: CASSRDQREINEQFF. Here the CDR3 DNA reads TGTGCCAGCAGCCGTGACCAGCGGGAGATCAATGAGCAGTTCTTC.

Ten or more counts support this clonotype. The chain recombines TRBV27 with TRBJ2-7; a weak D match, TRBD1 (7 bases). In germline, CDR1 is MNHEY, CDR2 SMNVEV (reference sequence). CDR3 size: 15 residues. The V and J ends lost 5 bases and 2 bases respectively, with 16 bases between them. The CDR3 reads CASSKPGGSTYEQYF. The CDR3 DNA reads as TGTGCCAGCAGTAAACCAGGGGGGTCAACCTACGAGCAGTACTTC.

This clonotype was counted ten times or more. The chain recombines TRBV5-1 with TRBJ2-7; the match to TRBD2 covers 8 bases. The germline V gene has CDR1 SGHRS and CDR2 YFSETQ. J gave up 2 bases and V 4 bases, and 11 bases lay outside the gene matches. CDR3 length equals 16 residues. Here the CDR3 reads CASSPDPGGGTYEQYF. The CDR3 DNA follows: TGCGCCAGCAGCCCCGATCCGGGCGGGGGGACCTACGAGCAGTACTTC.

This chain uses TRBV5-5 with TRBJ2-3, with 11 positions matching TRBD1. The CDR3 has 15 residues. Per germline, CDR1 SGHKS and CDR2 YYEKEE (reference sequence). The V and J ends lost 4 bases and 4 bases, in that order; junction bases with no gene match: 5. CDR3 in amino acids: CASSQDRGHADTQYF. The CDR3 DNA sequence: TGTGCCAGCAGCCAGGACAGGGGGCATGCAGATACGCAGTATTTT.

The genes are TRBV24-1 and TRBJ2-7, with D maybe TRBD1 (5 bases). CDR3 length equals 13 residues. The germline V gene encodes CDR1 KGHDR and CDR2 SFDVKD. The V and J ends lost 5 bases and 3 bases respectively, with 10 bases between them. The CDR3 protein is CATSGGHFYEQYF. CDR3 nucleotides: TGTGCCACCAGTGGAGGACATTTCTACGAGCAGTACTTC.

This clonotype counts as medium-sized. V gene TRBV28 combines with J gene TRBJ2-1; perhaps TRBD1 as D (6 bases). The CDR3 runs to 16 residues. V gave up 7 bases and J gave up 4 bases, with 20 bases separating them. Germline CDR1 and CDR2: MDHEN and SYDVKM. Here the CDR3 reads CASTLPTGHGYNEQFF. CDR3 bases: TGTGCCAGCACCCTCCCTACAGGGCACGGATACAATGAGCAGTTCTTC.

The gene calls are TRBV5-1 and TRBJ2-7; D ambiguous. This CDR3 has 14 amino acids. The germline V gene encodes CDR1 SGHRS and CDR2 YFSETQ. V dropped 0 bases and J dropped 2 bases, with 9 bases sitting between them. CDR3 loop: CASSLVSGPYEQYF. CDR3 DNA sequence: TGCGCCAGCAGCTTGGTCTCGGGCCCCTACGAGCAGTACTTC.